This is a list of T cell receptor beta chains from one sample in a study of blood T cell repertoires in COVID-19. Using immunoSEQ multiplex PCR, the repertoire was profiled, and TCRdb retains in-frame clones only, with some absent. Among 78,000 or so clones, 86% were seen once, and the ten largest hold around 5.3%. Sequenced input: peripheral blood. The receptors were sampled from a man in his fifties with active or convalescent COVID-19. Both conserved end residues are part of each CDR3. D genes are given only for firm matches. Clone size is shown for a subset of rows, as once, few, many or a class of expanded clone.

V: TRBV25-1; J: TRBJ1-6; D: .; size: .; CDR3: CAIQASSYNSPLHF; DNA: TGTGCGATACAGGCCTCCTCATATAATTCACCCCTCCACTTT
V: TRBV18; J: TRBJ1-1; D: TRBD1; size: .; CDR3: CASSKDRETEAFF; DNA: TGTGCCAGCTCAAAAGACAGGGAGACTGAAGCTTTCTTT
V: TRBV7-8; J: TRBJ2-6; D: .; size: few; CDR3: CASSRGMSSGANVLTF; DNA: TGTGCCAGCAGCCGCGGTATGAGCTCTGGGGCCAACGTCCTGACTTTC
V: TRBV18; J: TRBJ2-2; D: .; size: .; CDR3: CASSLMWTDTGELFF; DNA: TGTGCCAGCTCACTGATGTGGACAGACACCGGGGAGCTGTTTTTT
V: TRBV7-2; J: TRBJ1-2; D: TRBD1; size: .; CDR3: CASSPGTGLGSYGYTF; DNA: TGTGCCAGCAGCCCAGGGACAGGGCTTGGAAGCTATGGCTACACCTTC
V: TRBV7-9; J: TRBJ1-5; D: .; size: .; CDR3: CASSAGAGTYSNQPQHF; DNA: TGTGCCAGCAGCGCAGGGGCCGGGACATATAGCAATCAGCCCCAGCATTTT
V: TRBV10-3; J: TRBJ2-2; D: .; size: .; CDR3: CAISENLGGASGELFF; DNA: TGTGCCATCAGTGAGAACTTGGGCGGGGCGTCCGGGGAGCTGTTTTTT
V: TRBV27; J: TRBJ2-6; D: .; size: .; CDR3: CASSTHSGANVLTF; DNA: TGTGCCAGCAGTACACACTCTGGGGCCAACGTCCTGACTTTC
V: TRBV29-1; J: TRBJ2-1; D: TRBD2; size: .; CDR3: CSANLAGGSYNEQFF; DNA: TGCAGCGCCAACCTAGCGGGGGGCTCCTACAATGAGCAGTTCTTC
V: TRBV19; J: TRBJ1-2; D: TRBD1; size: .; CDR3: CATSRQGGDGYTF; DNA: TGTGCCACCTCGCGACAGGGGGGGGATGGCTACACCTTC
V: TRBV5-4; J: TRBJ2-5; D: .; size: .; CDR3: CASSVLETQYF; DNA: TGTGCCAGCAGCGTCTTAGAGACCCAGTACTTC
V: TRBV29-1; J: TRBJ2-5; D: .; size: .; CDR3: CSASAGSETQYF; DNA: TGCAGCGCCTCGGCGGGGTCGGAGACCCAGTACTTC
V: TRBV7-8; J: TRBJ2-6; D: .; size: .; CDR3: CASSLRLSGANVLTF; DNA: TGTGCCAGCAGCTTGCGGCTCTCTGGGGCCAACGTCCTGACTTTC
V: TRBV7-9; J: TRBJ2-5; D: TRBD1; size: .; CDR3: CASSSTRTGGETQYF; DNA: TGTGCCAGCAGCTCCACCAGGACAGGGGGAGAGACCCAGTACTTC
V: TRBV3-1/TRBV3-2; J: TRBJ1-2; D: TRBD1; size: .; CDR3: CASSHAGTGEYGYTF; DNA: TGTGCCAGCAGCCACGCCGGGACAGGGGAGTATGGCTACACCTTC
V: TRBV21-1; J: TRBJ1-1; D: .; size: .; CDR3: CASSTPPTMNTEAFF; DNA: TGTGCCAGCAGCACCCCCCCAACAATGAACACTGAAGCTTTCTTT
V: TRBV28; J: TRBJ1-2; D: TRBD1; size: .; CDR3: CASGLNGQGYGYTF; DNA: TGTGCCAGCGGACTAAACGGACAGGGTTATGGCTACACCTTC
V: TRBV29-1; J: TRBJ2-5; D: .; size: .; CDR3: CSETGSTSGTQYF; DNA: TGCAGCGAAACCGGTTCGACAAGCGGAACCCAGTACTTC
V: TRBV18; J: TRBJ2-1; D: .; size: .; CDR3: CASSPPTGWRVFDEQFF; DNA: TGTGCCAGCTCACCACCGACAGGGTGGAGGGTCTTCGATGAGCAGTTCTTC
V: TRBV4-3; J: TRBJ2-7; D: TRBD1; size: .; CDR3: CASSQDWTGGRDEQYF; DNA: TGCGCCAGCAGCCAAGATTGGACAGGGGGCCGGGACGAGCAGTACTTC
V: TRBV25-1; J: TRBJ1-3; D: TRBD1; size: .; CDR3: CASRGQTGDSRNTIYF; DNA: TGTGCCAGCAGGGGGCAAACAGGGGATTCCAGAAACACCATATATTTT
V: TRBV7-2; J: TRBJ2-1; D: .; size: .; CDR3: CASVPGAEFYNEQFF; DNA: TGTGCCAGCGTCCCAGGGGCAGAATTCTACAATGAGCAGTTCTTC
V: TRBV3-1/TRBV3-2; J: TRBJ2-3; D: TRBD2; size: few; CDR3: CASSQGTGGRDTQYF; DNA: TGTGCCAGCAGCCAAGGAACGGGGGGGCGGGATACGCAGTATTTT
V: TRBV19; J: TRBJ2-7; D: TRBD1; size: .; CDR3: CASSSDRDYEQYF; DNA: TGTGCCAGTAGTTCCGACAGGGACTACGAGCAGTACTTC
V: TRBV10-1; J: TRBJ1-1; D: .; size: .; CDR3: CASSEFRTEAFF; DNA: TGCGCCAGCAGTGAGTTCAGGACTGAAGCTTTCTTT
V: TRBV7-9; J: TRBJ2-6; D: .; size: few; CDR3: CASSLGGVPGANVLTF; DNA: TGTGCCAGCAGCCTAGGCGGGGTTCCTGGGGCCAACGTCCTGACTTTC
V: TRBV27; J: TRBJ1-2; D: .; size: .; CDR3: CASSFSPQASYGYTF; DNA: TGTGCCAGCAGTTTCTCACCACAGGCCTCCTATGGCTACACCTTC
V: TRBV5-6; J: TRBJ2-4; D: .; size: .; CDR3: CASSLDLDSSVAKNIQYF; DNA: TGTGCCAGCAGCTTGGATTTGGACAGCTCAGTAGCCAAAAACATTCAGTACTTC
V: TRBV7-8; J: TRBJ2-7; D: TRBD1; size: .; CDR3: CASSLALQRQGAFYEQYF; DNA: TGTGCCAGCAGCTTAGCGCTTCAGAGACAGGGGGCCTTCTACGAGCAGTACTTC
V: TRBV18; J: TRBJ2-3; D: .; size: .; CDR3: CASSPGVTDTQYF; DNA: TGTGCCAGCTCACCCGGGGTAACAGATACGCAGTATTTT
V: TRBV10-2; J: TRBJ1-2; D: .; size: .; CDR3: CASSESGPANYGYTF; DNA: TGCGCCAGCAGTGAGTCGGGCCCCGCTAACTATGGCTACACCTTC
V: TRBV7-2; J: TRBJ1-2; D: .; size: .; CDR3: CASSADSGYGYTF; DNA: TGTGCCAGCAGCGCGGACTCTGGCTATGGCTACACCTTC
V: TRBV28; J: TRBJ2-4; D: TRBD1; size: .; CDR3: CASSLGGQGAKNIQYF; DNA: TGTGCCAGCAGTTTAGGAGGACAGGGAGCCAAAAACATTCAGTACTTC
V: TRBV28; J: TRBJ1-2; D: TRBD1; size: .; CDR3: CASRVTGTGYGYTF; DNA: TGTGCCAGCAGGGTTACCGGGACAGGGTATGGCTACACCTTC
V: TRBV6-5; J: TRBJ1-4; D: TRBD1; size: .; CDR3: CASIVGTGKEKLFF; DNA: TGTGCCAGCATCGTAGGGACAGGGAAAGAAAAACTGTTTTTT
V: TRBV5-5; J: TRBJ2-7; D: .; size: .; CDR3: CASSLEDRQQYF; DNA: TGTGCCAGCAGCTTGGAAGACAGGCAGCAGTACTTC
V: TRBV30; J: TRBJ1-3; D: .; size: few; CDR3: CAWSGLEGNTIYF; DNA: TGTGCCTGGAGTGGTCTAGAAGGAAACACCATATATTTT
V: TRBV10-1; J: TRBJ1-3; D: .; size: .; CDR3: CASRQDPEHTIYF; DNA: TGCGCCAGCAGACAGGATCCAGAACACACCATATATTTT
V: TRBV30; J: TRBJ1-1; D: .; size: once; CDR3: CAWSLTGLNTEAFF; DNA: TGTGCCTGGAGTCTAACCGGTTTGAACACTGAAGCTTTCTTT
V: TRBV5-6; J: TRBJ1-5; D: .; size: .; CDR3: CASSLSRSRQPQHF; DNA: TGTGCCAGCAGCTTGTCCAGGTCCCGTCAGCCCCAGCATTTT
V: TRBV6-4; J: TRBJ2-3; D: TRBD2; size: .; CDR3: CASGPGTSPTDTQYF; DNA: TGTGCCAGCGGACCCGGGACTAGCCCCACAGATACGCAGTATTTT
V: TRBV27; J: TRBJ2-3; D: .; size: once; CDR3: CASSSLGLAGSTDTQYF; DNA: TGTGCCAGCAGTTCCTTAGGTCTTGCGGGTAGCACAGATACGCAGTATTTT
V: TRBV11-2; J: TRBJ2-5; D: .; size: .; CDR3: CASSFGLQETQYF; DNA: TGTGCCAGCAGCTTCGGGTTACAAGAGACCCAGTACTTC
V: TRBV19; J: TRBJ2-1; D: TRBD1; size: .; CDR3: CASRGTGMVNEQFF; DNA: TGTGCCAGTAGAGGGACAGGGATGGTCAATGAGCAGTTCTTC
V: TRBV7-2; J: TRBJ2-7; D: TRBD1; size: .; CDR3: CASRSKPGQGLYEQYF; DNA: TGTGCCAGCAGGAGCAAACCGGGACAGGGGCTCTACGAGCAGTACTTC